A single sample gave rise to the 2 T cell receptor beta chains below, sequenced in a study of shared clonotypes between healthy human individuals. The protocol was immunoSEQ multiplex PCR, while the TCRdb copy is restricted to in-frame clones and leaves out a portion. The sample yields over a million clones, less than 99% seen once. Material: naive CD4+ T cells sorted from blood. Sample subset: CD45RA+ positively selected. Every receptor here comes from a man aged 25-45 years in good health.

V is TRBV6-6 and J is TRBJ2-7, with D perhaps matching TRBD1 or TRBD2 (5 bases each). V lost 0 bases, J lost 6 bases, and 9 bases lay in between. CDR1 and CDR2 from the germline V gene are MNHNY and SVGAGI (reference sequence). This CDR3 comprises 13 residues. In nucleotides, the CDR3 is TGTGCCAGCAGTTACTCGAGAGGGGTCGAGCAGTACTTC. Translated: CASSYSRGVEQYF.

V gene TRBV19 combines with J gene TRBJ1-2; no definite D call. Germline lookup yields CDR1 LNHDA and CDR2 SQIVND (reference sequence). V was trimmed by 3 bases and J by 7 bases, leaving 18 bases between them. The CDR3 runs 15 residues. CDR3 residues: CASSMKSRSNGGYTF. The CDR3 nucleotides read TGTGCCAGTAGTATGAAGAGTAGGAGTAACGGTGGCTACACCTTC.